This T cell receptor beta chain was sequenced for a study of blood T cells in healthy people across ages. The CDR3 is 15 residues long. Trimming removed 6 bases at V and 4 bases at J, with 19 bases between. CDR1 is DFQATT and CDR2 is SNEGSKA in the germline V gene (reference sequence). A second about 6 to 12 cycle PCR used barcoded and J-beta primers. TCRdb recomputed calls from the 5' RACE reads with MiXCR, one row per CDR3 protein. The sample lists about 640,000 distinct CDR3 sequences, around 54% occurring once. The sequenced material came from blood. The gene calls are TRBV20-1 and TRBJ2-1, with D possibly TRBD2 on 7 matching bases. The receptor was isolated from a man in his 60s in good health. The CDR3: CSAILSRGGYNEQFF. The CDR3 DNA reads TGCAGTGCCATCCTATCTAGGGGGGGGTACAATGAGCAGTTCTTC.